The T cell receptor (beta chain) described here comes from a study of PD-L1 blockade in urothelial cancer (dated 2017 in TCRdb). For the study in its entirety: Every patient began therapy in the mid-2010s and was given atezolizumab 1,200 mg intravenously every 3 weeks. About 85% of the 29 patients were males with bladder-origin urothelial cancer, and about 65% of the 29 reported a prior smoking history. Patients had an ECOG performance status of 0 or 1 and had received between 0 and 3 prior chemotherapy regimens. Blood samples were analyzed at two time points: 3 weeks after treatment start (second dose) and 6 weeks after treatment start. A median of about 150,000 T cells and some 84,000 unique TCRs was obtained from blood samples, and a median clonality of approximately 0.077 was observed. The study, an exploratory multi-omic analysis, examined somatic, immune and clinical correlates of response to PD-L1 blockade with atezolizumab in urothelial cancer. TCR sequencing covered pretreatment tumor samples and matched, serially collected peripheral blood taken before and after atezolizumab treatment. Durable clinical benefit was defined as a progression-free survival longer than 6 months, and TCR features were additionally tested against progression-free survival and overall survival. In the same patients, pretreatment tumors underwent whole exome sequencing and RNA sequencing in addition to TCR sequencing. Durable clinical benefit was achieved by nine patients and was not achieved by 20 patients. Pretreatment blood TCR-seq was available for 30 or so patients, at least one posttreatment blood collection was obtained for some 25 patients, and tumor TCR-seq was available for some 25 patients. Overall study results and their limits: Small sample size (n ≈ 27) and many exploratory analyses mean the results are intended to be hypothesis-generating. Greater expansion of tumor-associated TCR clones in peripheral blood 3 weeks after the start of treatment was observed in patients with durable benefit (n of about 21, p = 0.022). A pretreatment peripheral blood TCR clonality below the median was linked to improved progression-free and overall survival.

Synthetic TCR analog templates were spiked into each PCR so that absolute template abundance could be estimated from read counts. TCRbeta CDR3 regions were amplified from genomic DNA with bias-controlled V and J gene primers using the immunoSEQ assay. Sequencing of rearranged TCRbeta segments was done at approximately 20X coverage. On the authors' methods: Clustering was used to correct sequencing errors, and CDR3s were annotated against IMGT so that V, D and J genes could be assigned. Downstream analyses used only productive TCRbeta rearrangements and left out out-of-frame or stop-codon sequences. Clonality was computed as one minus Shannon entropy normalized by the log of the number of unique productive sequences. Fisher's exact test with Benjamini-Hochberg correction, at a threshold of adjusted p below 0.01, was used to find clones that differed between time points or between blood and tumor. TCRdb took over this immuneACCESS table, retaining in-frame rearrangements with V and J assigned. Such tables are incomplete; in checked studies, under half of the missing clones stem from an unresolved V gene, and the remainder is unexplained. From that table come the V and J calls and clone size; the DNA was used to work out D and trimming. Recorded for this sample are about 91,000 clones; roughly 85% of them occurred a single time. Jointly, the top ten make up about 8.4% of the sample.

From V the trimming removes 5 bases and from J it removes 8 bases, while the gene matches leave 9 bases of the junction unaccounted for. Reading from cysteine to phenylalanine, the CDR3 counts 15 amino acids. Just the 45-base CDR3 DNA is kept, in frame starting at base 1. Via the germline V gene (reference sequence), CDR1 is LNHDA and CDR2 SQIVND. The time point label of this sample denotes: peripheral blood 6 weeks after treatment start. The cohort included about 27 patients with locally advanced or metastatic urothelial carcinoma who were treated at Memorial Sloan Kettering on a trial protocol. Peripheral blood mononuclear cells were collected from each patient pretreatment and during treatment, giving between 1 and 8 total time points per patient. The Qiagen DNeasy Blood extraction kit was used to purify genomic DNA from total PBMCs and from tumor samples. PBMCs were collected pretreatment and during treatment, and were isolated and stored as previously described.

A remark on this clone: No antigen is known for it. It has no much larger one-base neighbor in the sample; base qualities were not kept.

The starting material was PBMCs, obtained around atezolizumab (anti-PD-L1) treatment. The rearrangement joined TRBV19 to TRBJ1-4; TRBD1 fits 9 bases in the junction. The clonotype comes from a man between 65 and 80 years old with urothelial cancer. The nucleotides are TGTGCCAGTAGTGACTCGGGACAGGGAAGCGAAAAACTGTTTTTT. This sequence encodes CASSDSGQGSEKLFF.